This TCR beta chain stems from a study of CD8+ T cells in alopecia areata. Study-level background: Treated patients were dosed with oral tofacitinib, taking 5 to 10 mg twice daily. Treatment with tofacitinib (6 to 18 months) was followed by 6 months off drug.

RNA extraction was followed by reverse transcription into cDNA, which acted as the sequencing template. Here immunoSEQ multiplex PCR was the method, and the copy in TCRdb shows in-frame clones only, minus some. The repertoire holds roughly 15,000 clones, with 45% to 65% as singletons. V was trimmed by 8 bases and J by 4 bases, leaving 14 bases between them. This CDR3 has 13 amino acids. CDR1 and CDR2 (germline): MDHEN, SYDVKM. Study-wide results and limits: Mouse data revealed clearer TCR sharing than patient data did, a gap possibly tied to HLA. Especially in alopecia totalis/universalis, lesional scalp showed greater clonality than normal scalp did.

As for this clone: Antigen: not known.

As part of sample collection, lesional scalp punch biopsies and peripheral blood were taken from alopecia areata patients. The sample consisted of skin. The receptor's source is a human donor with alopecia areata. The V call is TRBV28, the J call TRBJ1-2; a weak D match, TRBD1 (6 bases). This CDR3 reads CASFPGGSYGYTF. The CDR3 bases are TGTGCCAGCTTCCCGGGGGGCAGCTATGGCTACACCTTC.